A selection of T cell receptor beta chains follows, all from one sample in a study of preoperative IRX-2 immunotherapy in early breast cancer. Produced via immunoSEQ multiplex PCR; TCRdb's table is partial and in-frame only. The sample carries fewer than 3,500 clones, approximately 78% recorded once. The sample in question was tumor tissue, obtained after IRX-2 immunotherapy. The receptors shown here come from a human donor with breast cancer. The CDR3 runs from the conserved cysteine through the conserved F or W. Fields, in order: clone size, D gene, J gene, V gene, CDR3 DNA, CDR3 protein. A D gene is named only where the DNA matches it firmly. Rows may omit the clone size; those that give it use once, few, many or a size class.

size: .; D: .; J: TRBJ2-1; V: TRBV12-5; DNA: TGTGCTAGTGGTTTGACAGGACCCCGTTACAATGAGCAGTTCTTC; CDR3: CASGLTGPRYNEQFF
size: .; D: TRBD2; J: TRBJ2-5; V: TRBV11-3; DNA: TGTGCCAGCAGCCGCTCGGGACTATTGGAGACCCAGTACTTC; CDR3: CASSRSGLLETQYF
size: .; D: TRBD1; J: TRBJ1-2; V: TRBV11-3; DNA: TGTGCCAGCAGCATAAACAGGGGGCAGGATGGCTACACCTTC; CDR3: CASSINRGQDGYTF
size: .; D: TRBD1; J: TRBJ2-3; V: TRBV18; DNA: TGTGCCAGCTCACCGAAGGGGGCCGAGACGCAGTATTTT; CDR3: CASSPKGAETQYF
size: .; D: .; J: TRBJ1-3; V: TRBV30; DNA: TGTGCCTGGAGTGTATTCATCGTCGCGGGCTCTGGAAACACCATATATTTT; CDR3: CAWSVFIVAGSGNTIYF
size: few; D: .; J: TRBJ2-2; V: TRBV6-8; DNA: TGTGCCAGCAGTTACTCCTGGACTTCCATGAGCGGGGAGCTGTTTTTT; CDR3: CASSYSWTSMSGELFF
size: .; D: .; J: TRBJ2-2; V: TRBV19; DNA: TGTGCCAGTAGCGGACAGTCCTTCGCGAACACCGGGGAGCTGTTTTTT; CDR3: CASSGQSFANTGELFF
size: .; D: .; J: TRBJ1-2; V: TRBV6-8; DNA: TGTGCCAGCAGTAAAGAGGCCGCCTCAGAGACCTTC; CDR3: CASSKEAASETF
size: .; D: TRBD1; J: TRBJ1-5; V: TRBV15; DNA: TGTGCCACCAGCAGCGGGACAGGGGGTCGACCCCAGCATTTT; CDR3: CATSSGTGGRPQHF
size: .; D: .; J: TRBJ2-1; V: TRBV7-7; DNA: TGTGCCAGCAGCTTTCCTCCGCGGGAAGATACAAACAATGAGCAGTTCTTC; CDR3: CASSFPPREDTNNEQFF
size: .; D: .; J: TRBJ2-5; V: TRBV6-8; DNA: TGTGCCATAAGACAGGGAGGGGGGGAAGAGACCCAGTACTTC; CDR3: CAIRQGGGEETQYF
size: few; D: .; J: TRBJ1-1; V: TRBV11-3; DNA: TGTGCCAGCAGCCCCTTTAAGGACGGAATGAACACTGAAGCTTTCTTT; CDR3: CASSPFKDGMNTEAFF
size: .; D: .; J: TRBJ2-2; V: TRBV7-1; DNA: TGTGCCAGCAGCCGAGGGACTACCGGGGAGCTGTTTTTT; CDR3: CASSRGTTGELFF
size: .; D: .; J: TRBJ2-3; V: TRBV11-3; DNA: TGTGCCAGCAGCTTTTCGGGCTCCCTTAGCACAGATACGCAGTATTTT; CDR3: CASSFSGSLSTDTQYF
size: .; D: TRBD1; J: TRBJ1-2; V: TRBV28; DNA: TGTGCCAGCAGTTCGTCAGGGGGCGACGCTAACTATGGCTACACCTTC; CDR3: CASSSSGGDANYGYTF
size: .; D: .; J: TRBJ2-7; V: TRBV19; DNA: TGTGCCAGTAGCAAGGGCAGAACCTACGAGCAGTACTTC; CDR3: CASSKGRTYEQYF
size: .; D: TRBD2; J: TRBJ2-3; V: TRBV6-8; DNA: TGTGCCAGCGTAGCGGGAGGGAGCACAGATACGCAGTATTTT; CDR3: CASVAGGSTDTQYF
size: .; D: .; J: TRBJ2-4; V: TRBV19; DNA: TGTGCCAGTAGTATATATAAGGGACAAAACATTCAGTACTTC; CDR3: CASSIYKGQNIQYF
size: .; D: TRBD1; J: TRBJ1-1; V: TRBV11-3; DNA: TGTGCCAGCAGCCCCCAGGGGGCAATCACTGAAGCTTTCTTT; CDR3: CASSPQGAITEAFF
size: .; D: .; J: TRBJ1-5; V: TRBV6-8; DNA: TGTGCCAGCAGTTACGTAGACATCAATCAGCCCCAGCATTTT; CDR3: CASSYVDINQPQHF
size: .; D: TRBD2; J: TRBJ2-3; V: TRBV29-1; DNA: TGCAGCGTTGGCTGGACTAGCGGGTTAGATACGCAGTATTTT; CDR3: CSVGWTSGLDTQYF
size: few; D: TRBD1; J: TRBJ1-2; V: TRBV19; DNA: TGTGCCAGTAGTATGATTCAGGGGGCCGTCGGCTATGGCTACACCTTC; CDR3: CASSMIQGAVGYGYTF
size: .; D: .; J: TRBJ1-2; V: TRBV11-3; DNA: TGTGCCAGCAGCTTGATGGCAGGTACTCAACAGGGTGGTGGCTACACCTTC; CDR3: CASSLMAGTQQGGGYTF
size: .; D: TRBD1; J: TRBJ1-5; V: TRBV6-8; DNA: TGTGCCAGCAGTGAGGACAGGGGGAGGTATCAGCCCCAGCATTTT; CDR3: CASSEDRGRYQPQHF
size: .; D: TRBD2; J: TRBJ2-7; V: TRBV6-8; DNA: TGTGCCAGCAGTAGGTCCGGCGGGAGGGGCGGCGAGCAGTACTTC; CDR3: CASSRSGGRGGEQYF
size: .; D: .; J: TRBJ1-1; V: TRBV6-8; DNA: TGTGCCAGCAGTTACCACGGACTTATGAACACTGAAGCTTTCTTT; CDR3: CASSYHGLMNTEAFF
size: .; D: .; J: TRBJ1-2; V: TRBV5-1; DNA: TGCGCCAGCAGCATCGGGACCGGCCGGGGGTATGGCTACACCTTC; CDR3: CASSIGTGRGYGYTF
size: .; D: TRBD2; J: TRBJ2-1; V: TRBV9; DNA: TGTGCCAGCAGTGGGTCTAGCGGGGGCTACAATGAGCAGTTCTTC; CDR3: CASSGSSGGYNEQFF
size: .; D: .; J: TRBJ2-7; V: TRBV11-3; DNA: TGTGCCAGCAGCTCCATACCGGCGCCTATGGGCGAGCAGTACTTC; CDR3: CASSSIPAPMGEQYF
size: .; D: .; J: TRBJ1-3; V: TRBV7-1; DNA: TGTGCCAGCAGCCCAACAGGGACTGGAAACACCATATATTTT; CDR3: CASSPTGTGNTIYF
size: once; D: TRBD1; J: TRBJ1-1; V: TRBV11-3; DNA: TGTGCCAGCAGCTGGCGGGGAGACAGGGCCATCATGAACACTGAAGCTTTCTTT; CDR3: CASSWRGDRAIMNTEAFF
size: few; D: TRBD1; J: TRBJ2-7; V: TRBV30; DNA: TGTGCCTGGAGTCCTCCCGGGACAGGGGCTACCTACGAGCAGTACTTC; CDR3: CAWSPPGTGATYEQYF
size: .; D: TRBD1; J: TRBJ2-5; V: TRBV28; DNA: TGTGCCAGCACCAGGGACAGGGATGCGGAGACCCAGTACTTC; CDR3: CASTRDRDAETQYF
size: few; D: .; J: TRBJ2-2; V: TRBV29-1; DNA: TGCAGCGTTGGGGGGGTCACCGGGACAAATCCCGGGGAGCTGTTTTTT; CDR3: CSVGGVTGTNPGELFF
size: .; D: .; J: TRBJ2-5; V: TRBV11-3; DNA: TGTGCCAGCAGCTTAACGACTTCCCTAGAGACCCAGTACTTC; CDR3: CASSLTTSLETQYF
size: .; D: .; J: TRBJ2-2; V: TRBV28; DNA: TGTGCCAGCGGGAAGGAGGGCACCGGGGAGCTGTTTTTT; CDR3: CASGKEGTGELFF
size: .; D: TRBD2; J: TRBJ2-7; V: TRBV5-1; DNA: TGCGCCAGCAGCTGGTCCGGGACTAGCGGGGTCTACGAGCAGTACTTC; CDR3: CASSWSGTSGVYEQYF
size: few; D: .; J: TRBJ1-1; V: TRBV6-8; DNA: TGTGCCAGCTTTGTCCTTGCCTCCGTAGGTGAAGCTTTCTTT; CDR3: CASFVLASVGEAFF
size: .; D: .; J: TRBJ2-7; V: TRBV23-1; DNA: TGCGCCAGCAGCTTGAGGACGGGGGCTGGCTACGAGCAGTACTTC; CDR3: CASSLRTGAGYEQYF
size: .; D: .; J: TRBJ2-7; V: TRBV11-3; DNA: TGTGCCAGCAGCTTAAATTCGGCGGAAGCCTACGAGCAGTACTTC; CDR3: CASSLNSAEAYEQYF
size: .; D: TRBD2; J: TRBJ2-7; V: TRBV5-1; DNA: TGCGCCAGCAGCTTGACTAGCGGGAACTCCTACGAGCAGTATTTC; CDR3: CASSLTSGNSYEQYF
size: .; D: .; J: TRBJ2-7; V: TRBV6-8; DNA: TGTGCCTCCAAACAGGACGGCGAAGGGGAGCAGTACTTC; CDR3: CASKQDGEGEQYF
size: .; D: .; J: TRBJ2-1; V: TRBV6-8; DNA: TGTGCCAGCAGTTACACCACCTCCGGGTCTTACTCCTACAATGAGCAGTTCTTC; CDR3: CASSYTTSGSYSYNEQFF
size: .; D: .; J: TRBJ1-1; V: TRBV19; DNA: TGTGCCAGTAGTACCGGGGGAACCAAGAAAGATTTCTTT; CDR3: CASSTGGTKKDFF
size: .; D: .; J: TRBJ2-6; V: TRBV6-8; DNA: TGTGCCAGCAGTCCGGGCGAGTCTGGGGCCAACGTCCTGACTTTC; CDR3: CASSPGESGANVLTF
size: .; D: .; J: TRBJ2-7; V: TRBV19; DNA: TGTGCCACCGGATCCCCTCGGACAGGAACAGGGGGGGACGAGCAGTACTTC; CDR3: CATGSPRTGTGGDEQYF
size: .; D: .; J: TRBJ1-1; V: TRBV15; DNA: TGTGCCACCAGCAGAGATAGTCCGGGGTTTGGTATTGAAGCTTTCTTT; CDR3: CATSRDSPGFGIEAFF
size: few; D: TRBD2; J: TRBJ2-7; V: TRBV11-3; DNA: TGTGCCAGCAGCCAAAGGACTAGCGGGAGCGGCGAGCAGTACTTC; CDR3: CASSQRTSGSGEQYF
size: .; D: .; J: TRBJ1-3; V: TRBV16; DNA: TGTGCCAGCAGCCAAACTCGGAGCTCTGGAAACACCATATATTTT; CDR3: CASSQTRSSGNTIYF